These 14 T cell receptor beta chains were all obtained from the same sample, sequenced in a study of cytomegalovirus exposure and HLA in healthy donors (dated by TCRdb to 2017 to 2019). The library was made by the immunoSEQ multiplex PCR assay. A mixture of 60 forward primers for TCR Vbeta segments and 13 reverse primers for TCR Jbeta segments was used in the multiplex PCR. What TCRdb holds here is the immuneACCESS table cut down to in-frame rearrangements. Part of the clones is not present; checked against another copy, under half of the missing clones reflect an unresolved V gene, and the others are unexplained. The sample data list 150,000 to 200,000 clones, and about 77% of these were observed just once. Jointly, the top ten make up around 2.8% of the sample. The sequenced material came from PBMCs. The receptors were gathered from a woman between 40 and 50 years old in good health and CMV-seropositive.

Worth noting for this clone: At one end the junction does not follow the germline gene, possibly because of a read error. The chain joins TRBV2 to TRBJ1-6; D not resolved. Germline-derived CDR1 and CDR2 are SNHLY and FYNNEI. This CDR3 is 11 amino acids long. CDR3 bases: TGTGCCAGCAGTGAAGCTACGAGGCCCGACTTT. It encodes CASSEATRPDF.

V is TRBV4-1 and J is TRBJ1-4, with TRBD1 matching 8 bases. The CDR3 loop spans 15 amino acids. Trimming removed 6 bases from V and 7 bases from J; junction bases left unmatched: 10. The germline V gene encodes CDR1 MGHRA and CDR2 YSYEKL. CDR3 amino acids: CASRKGPGQVEKLFF. Written as DNA, the CDR3 is TGCGCCAGCAGAAAGGGCCCGGGACAGGTTGAAAAACTGTTTTTT.

The chain links TRBV2 to TRBJ2-5; 7 nucleotides line up with TRBD2. The germline V gene has CDR1 SNHLY and CDR2 FYNNEI. There are 14 residues in the CDR3. V dropped 4 bases and J dropped 1; count of bases not matched to a gene: 3. The CDR3 DNA reads TGTGCCAGCAGTGTTGCGGGAGCCCAAGAGACCCAGTACTTC. Encoded protein: CASSVAGAQETQYF.

V is TRBV7-9 and J is TRBJ2-3; 8 nucleotides align to TRBD1. The germline gives CDR1 SEHNR, CDR2 FQNEAQ (reference sequence). With 6 bases clipped from V and 6 bases from J, the junction kept 8 bases outside the gene matches. The CDR3 has 14 amino acids. CDR3 coding DNA: TGTGCCAGCAGGCAGGACAGGGTCGGGGATACGCAGTATTTT. Translation: CASRQDRVGDTQYF. The whole variable domain, remainder taken from reference TRBV7-9 and TRBJ2-3, is DTGVSQNPRHKITKRGQNVTFRCDPISEHNRLYWYRQTLGQGPEFLTYFQNEAQLEKSRLLSDRFSAERPKGSFSTLEIQRTEQGDSAMYLCASRQDRVGDTQYFGPGTRLTVL.

The chain uses TRBV10-3 and TRBJ1-1, with a tentative D call TRBD1 (5 bases). The CDR3 runs to 16 residues. V gave up 10 bases and J gave up 1 base, with 22 bases separating them. Germline CDR1 is ENHRY and CDR2 is SYGVKD. The CDR3 is CATQKGFDSENTEAFF. The CDR3 region has the DNA TGTGCCACCCAAAAAGGGTTCGACAGCGAGAACACTGAAGCTTTCTTT.

This sequence joins TRBV5-1 and TRBJ1-1; tentatively, D is TRBD1 (5 bases). This CDR3 has 15 amino acids. Trimming cost V 0 bases and J 1 base, with 10 bases left between them. CDR1 is SGHRS, CDR2 YFSETQ, per germline. The CDR3 coding sequence is TGCGCCAGCAGCTTGGACGTAGGGGCGAACACTGAAGCTTTCTTT. It is translated as CASSLDVGANTEAFF.

The chain combines TRBV10-3 with TRBJ2-1, with TRBD2 matching over 10 bases. V was pared by 2 bases and J by 2 bases, with 6 bases of the junction left unmatched. This CDR3 is built from 17 residues. Germline loops: CDR1 ENHRY, CDR2 SYGVKD. CDR3 coding DNA: TGTGCCATCAGTGAGCCCAGCGGGAGGGCCCCCTACAATGAGCAGTTCTTC. Translating gives CAISEPSGRAPYNEQFF.

As for this clone: The junction departs from germline at one end; a sequencing error may be responsible. The chain combines TRBV29-1 with TRBJ2-3; 10 nucleotides align to TRBD1. CDR3 length: 15 residues. Germline V gives CDR1 SQVTM, CDR2 ANQGSEA. The CDR3 is CSVEETTGGRDTQYF. The CDR3 region has the DNA TGCAGCGTCGAAGAAACGACAGGGGGCAGAGATACGCAGTATTTT.

This rearrangement joins TRBV27 to TRBJ2-7, with 9 bases lining up with TRBD2. The CDR3 has 16 amino acids. Germline V gene sequence: CDR1 MNHEY, CDR2 SMNVEV (reference sequence). The trim removed 2 bases at V and 2 bases at J, leaving 7 bases unmatched. The CDR3 region has the DNA TGTGCCAGCAGTTTAAGCTGGCGGGAGGGCGCCTACGAGCAGTACTTC. This gives the protein CASSLSWREGAYEQYF.

This clone was found a few times. The chain combines TRBV2 with TRBJ1-1, with D perhaps matching TRBD1 (6 bases). The germline CDR1 and CDR2 sequences are SNHLY and FYNNEI. The CDR3 has 14 residues. V shed 4 bases and J shed 4 bases, with 13 bases lying between them. CDR3 nucleotide sequence: TGTGCCAGCAGTGTACAGGGATCGCGCACTGAAGCTTTCTTT. This codes for CASSVQGSRTEAFF.

The table lists this clone with a count of one. V gene TRBV4-1 combines with J gene TRBJ2-7, with D possibly matching TRBD2 (5 bases). There are 17 residues in the CDR3. Germline CDR1 reads MGHRA; CDR2 reads YSYEKL. Trimming left V 0 bases short and J 4 bases short, with 19 bases between. The CDR3 spells CASSQEEGRASPYEQYF. The DNA of the CDR3 is TGCGCCAGCAGCCAAGAGGAAGGGCGGGCATCCCCGTACGAGCAGTACTTC.

V and J are TRBV28 and TRBJ2-7, with 11 bases fitting TRBD2. Germline V gene lookup returns CDR1 MDHEN and CDR2 SYDVKM. Unmatched junction bases numbered 6, after V lost 5 bases and J lost 6 bases. The CDR3 sequence is 14 residues long. The CDR3: CASSHSGGALEQYF. Written as DNA, the CDR3 is TGTGCCAGCAGTCATAGCGGGGGGGCTCTCGAGCAGTACTTC. Using reference TRBV28 and TRBJ2-7 for the parts outside the CDR3, the full variable domain is DVKVTQSSRYLVKRTGEKVFLECVQDMDHENMFWYRQDPGLGLRLIYFSYDVKMKEKGDIPEGYSVSREKKERFSLILESASTNQTSMYLCASSHSGGALEQYFGPGTRLTVT.

V is TRBV7-2 and J is TRBJ2-1; maybe TRBD1 (7 bases). Trimming shortened V by 8 bases and J by 4 bases, and 12 bases separated the two germline ends. The V gene's germline CDR1 is SGHTA and CDR2 FQGNSA. The CDR3 totals 13 residues. The CDR3 sequence: CASQAGGYNEQFF. CDR3 DNA sequence: TGTGCCAGCCAGGCAGGGGGGTACAATGAGCAGTTCTTC.

This clone appeared a few times. The gene calls are TRBV6-1 and TRBJ2-7, with D tentatively TRBD1 (6 bases). CDR3 size: 13 residues. CDR1 MNHNS and CDR2 SASEGT come from the germline V gene. Trimming cost V 6 bases and J 2 bases, with 11 bases left between them. In DNA, the CDR3 is TGTGCCAGCAGGCAAAGGGACACCTACGAGCAGTACTTC. It codes for CASRQRDTYEQYF.